These 17 T cell receptor beta chains came from one sample sequenced in a study of molecular identifiers for immune sequencing clone quantification. TCRdb re-derived calls from the PCR reads in MiXCR, one entry per CDR3 protein. Among a few hundred thousand distinct CDR3 sequences, less than 30% were seen once, and the ten largest hold around 0.79%. Sequencing used naive CD8+ T cells from blood, with Jurkat cell RNA spiked in. Noted subset: FACS-sorted CD8+CD4-CCR7+CD45RA+ naive T cells. All receptors come from a human donor in good health. Some libraries in this study had Jurkat cell RNA spiked in.

V usage is TRBV7-9 and J usage is TRBJ2-7; 9 bases map to TRBD1. Germline CDR1 is SEHNR and CDR2 is FQNEAQ (reference sequence). J lost 5 bases, V lost 5 bases, and 10 bases had no gene match. The CDR3 contains 15 residues. The CDR3 DNA reads TGTGCCAGCAGCGCAACAGGGGGCGAGGTAGACGAGCAGTACTTC. This sequence encodes CASSATGGEVDEQYF.

This clonotype was seen at least ten times. This chain uses TRBV5-4 with TRBJ1-6; possible D gene TRBD1, 5 bases. The CDR3 covers 15 residues. Germline loops: CDR1 SGHNT, CDR2 YYREEE (reference sequence). Trimming shortened V by 3 bases and J by 6 bases, and 13 bases separated the two germline ends. The CDR3 DNA sequence: TGTGCCAGCAGCTGGGGAACGGGGGGTAATTCACCCCTCCACTTT. Translation: CASSWGTGGNSPLHF.

In the case of this clonotype: Relative to the germline gene, one junction end is altered; a read error may explain this. The rearrangement uses TRBV4-3 and TRBJ1-1; D unclear. The CDR3 extends over 14 amino acids. Germline CDR1 and CDR2: LGHNA and YSLEER. The CDR3 sequence is CASSPTDLNTEALF. The CDR3 DNA reads TGCGCCAGCAGCCCCACGGATCTGAACACTGAAGCTCTCTTT.

This clonotype has more than one count but fewer than ten. The chain combines TRBV5-1 with TRBJ1-4; TRBD1 matches 9 bases. V dropped 4 bases and J dropped 8; count of bases not matched to a gene: 9. The CDR3 totals 15 residues. Germline CDR1 is SGHRS and CDR2 is YFSETQ. CDR3 loop: CASSPGQGMSEKLFF. For the CDR3, the DNA is TGCGCCAGCAGCCCGGGACAGGGAATGAGCGAAAAACTGTTTTTT.

The V gene is TRBV4-1, the J gene TRBJ1-2; D not resolved. The length of the CDR3 is 14 residues. Trimming took 0 bases from V and 7 from J, leaving 12 bases between them. Per germline, CDR1 MGHRA and CDR2 YSYEKL. The CDR3 sequence is CASSQEWAGFGYTF. The DNA for the CDR3 is TGCGCCAGCAGCCAAGAATGGGCAGGCTTTGGCTACACCTTC.

The J gene is TRBJ1-1, the V gene TRBV20-1, with D tentatively TRBD1 (5 bases). The V end lost 3 bases, the J end lost 10 bases, and 18 bases lay between the germline ends. Germline V gives CDR1 DFQATT, CDR2 SNEGSKA (reference sequence). The CDR3 covers 13 residues. CDR3 sequence: CSASSEPSGVAFF. In nucleotides, the CDR3 is TGCAGTGCTAGCTCTGAGCCGTCGGGGGTAGCTTTCTTT.

This clonotype came up many times. CDR3 sequence reads: CASRTGRGTGELFF. For the CDR3, the DNA is TGCGCCAGCAGGACCGGGCGGGGCACCGGGGAGCTGTTTTTT. The chain joins TRBV4-1 to TRBJ2-2, with D perhaps matching TRBD2 (6 bases). V was pared by 6 bases and J by 4 bases, with 12 bases between. CDR1 MGHRA and CDR2 YSYEKL come from the germline V gene. The CDR3 is 14 residues long.

In its sample, this clonotype was seen a few times. V is TRBV6-6 and J is TRBJ2-1; 10 bases are a match to TRBD2. Trimming at V came to 8 bases and at J to 1 base, leaving 17 bases not matched to a gene. This CDR3 region has 19 residues. Germline V CDR1 and CDR2: MNHNY, SVGAGI (reference sequence). The CDR3, as DNA: TGTGCCAGCTCTAAGCTGGCTAGCGGGGGACGGGGGTCCTACAATGAGCAGTTCTTC. Residues: CASSKLASGGRGSYNEQFF.

V and J are TRBV2 and TRBJ2-7; tentatively, D is TRBD1 (6 bases). The CDR3 runs to 16 residues. The V end was cut by 6 bases, the J end by 2 bases, with 20 bases between. Germline CDR1 reads SNHLY; CDR2 reads FYNNEI. The CDR3 DNA reads TGTGCCAGCAGGGGGGTCTCGGGACATAACCCCTACGAGCAGTACTTC. This codes for CASRGVSGHNPYEQYF.

This clonotype has ten or more counts. This chain uses TRBV28 with TRBJ1-2, with 10 positions matching TRBD1. J lost 4 bases, V lost 5 bases, and 7 bases had no gene match. Germline V CDR1 and CDR2: MDHEN, SYDVKM. The CDR3 is 15 residues long. The CDR3 protein is CASSQTGGDGYGYTF. The CDR3 DNA is TGTGCCAGCAGTCAGACAGGGGGCGACGGCTATGGCTACACCTTC.

The chain has TRBV5-3 and TRBJ2-7; 9 bases match TRBD1. TRBV5-3 is identified as an open reading frame with a role that is uncertain. This CDR3 region has 16 residues. Trimming took 8 bases from V and 5 from J; bases not matched to a gene: 17. CDR3 DNA sequence: TGTGCCAGCAGGCCCCACCCGAACACAGGGGGCGACGAGCAGTACTTC. Translation: CASRPHPNTGGDEQYF.

The genes are TRBV12-3 or TRBV12-4 and TRBJ2-3; possible D gene TRBD2, 6 bases. The CDR3 is 15 amino acids. V dropped 6 bases and J dropped 2 bases, with 15 bases sitting between them. This chain's CDR3 is CASSPAGRDTDTQYF. The DNA for the CDR3 is TGTGCCAGCAGCCCCGCTGGGCGGGACACAGATACGCAGTATTTT.

The gene calls are TRBV7-9 and TRBJ1-1; D is undetermined. Germline assignment: CDR1 SEHNR and CDR2 FQNEAQ (reference sequence). The CDR3 extends over 14 amino acids. V dropped 3 bases and J dropped 3 bases, with 11 bases sitting between them. The CDR3 DNA is TGTGCCAGCAGCTTGGTGTATGGCGACACTGAAGCTTTCTTT. Its translation is CASSLVYGDTEAFF.

This clonotype was counted a few times. A much larger clone sits a single nucleotide away, making a read error possible. This rearrangement joins TRBV27 to TRBJ1-1, with D tentatively TRBD1 (6 bases). CDR1 and CDR2 (germline): MNHEY, SMNVEV (reference sequence). The V and J ends lost 3 bases and 0 bases respectively, with 8 bases between them. There are 14 residues in the CDR3. The CDR3 sequence is CASSFGDMNTEAFF. The CDR3, as DNA: TGTGCCAGCAGTTTTGGGGACATGAACACTGAAGCTTTCTTT.

This clonotype was observed a handful of times. The chain has TRBV10-3 and TRBJ1-4, with D possibly being TRBD1 (5 bases). This CDR3 comprises 14 residues. The V and J ends lost 2 bases and 8 bases respectively, with 12 bases between them. Germline assignment: CDR1 ENHRY and CDR2 SYGVKD. The CDR3 is CAISEGAGLEKLFF. CDR3 in DNA: TGTGCCATCAGTGAGGGGGCCGGGCTGGAAAAACTGTTTTTT.

Comments on this clonotype: One base away lies a much larger clone, so this may be a sequencing read error. V gene TRBV4-3 combines with J gene TRBJ2-3; 11 bases fit TRBD2. V lost 1 base and J lost 0; bases outside the gene matches: 9. The CDR3 loop spans 19 amino acids. Germline CDR1 LGHNA, CDR2 YSLEER. The CDR3: CASSQGSSGGITSTDTQYF. CDR3 DNA: TGCGCCAGCAGCCAAGGGTCTAGCGGGGGGATTACTAGCACAGATACGCAGTATTTT.

A word on this clonotype: This may stem from a read error, because a much larger clone lies one nucleotide away. The V call is TRBV7-8, the J call TRBJ2-1; perhaps D is TRBD1 or TRBD2 (5 bases each). Germline assignment: CDR1 SGHVS and CDR2 FQNEAQ. The CDR3 is 12 amino acids. The CDR3 DNA is TGTGCCAGCAGCTTATGGGACGGTGAGCAGTCCTTC. It is translated as CASSLWDGEQSF.